This TCR beta chain was obtained from a study of cytomegalovirus exposure and HLA in healthy donors. Turning to the study itself: The 120 validation repertoires, a later analysis reported, used the same platform as the 550 to 700 repertoires from the first cohort.

To note about this clone: Its antigen is unknown.

The V gene lost 2 bases and the J gene lost 3 bases, with 11 bases spanning the gap. There are 14 residues in the CDR3. The study drew the donors from its 120-subject validation cohort, separate from the roughly 670-subject first cohort. Produced via immunoSEQ multiplex PCR; TCRdb's table is partial and in-frame only. Altogether about 220,000 clones are present, approximately 88% being singletons, with the ten largest covering around 15%. Study outcomes and limitations: There were a few CMV-associated chains whose specificity for CMV antigens was confirmed in vitro. The authors listed around 150 TCR beta chains as cytomegalovirus-associated.

The source material was PBMCs. The TCR was taken from a woman aged 25 to 45 in good health and CMV-seropositive. J is TRBJ2-7 and V is TRBV6-7; D possibly corresponds to TRBD2 (6 bases). TRBV6-7 is annotated as an ORF whose role is uncertain. The CDR3 DNA reads as TGTGCCAGCAGTTACGTTCCCGGGGGCTACGAGCAGTACTTC. Amino acid sequence: CASSYVPGGYEQYF.